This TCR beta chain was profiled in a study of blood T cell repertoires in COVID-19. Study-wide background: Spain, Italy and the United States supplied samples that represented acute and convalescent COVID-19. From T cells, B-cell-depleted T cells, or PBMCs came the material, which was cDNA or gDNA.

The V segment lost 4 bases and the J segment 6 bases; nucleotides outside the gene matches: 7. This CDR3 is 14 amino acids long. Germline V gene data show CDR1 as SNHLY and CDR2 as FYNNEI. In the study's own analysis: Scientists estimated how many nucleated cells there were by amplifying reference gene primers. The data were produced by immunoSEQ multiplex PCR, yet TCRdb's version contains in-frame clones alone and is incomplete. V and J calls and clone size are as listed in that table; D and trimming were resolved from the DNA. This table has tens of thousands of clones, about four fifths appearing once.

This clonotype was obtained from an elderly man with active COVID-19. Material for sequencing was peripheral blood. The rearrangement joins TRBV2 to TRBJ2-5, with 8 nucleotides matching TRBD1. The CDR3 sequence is CASSGGQGTQTQYF. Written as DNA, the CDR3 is TGTGCCAGCAGTGGTGGACAGGGAACCCAGACCCAGTACTTC.